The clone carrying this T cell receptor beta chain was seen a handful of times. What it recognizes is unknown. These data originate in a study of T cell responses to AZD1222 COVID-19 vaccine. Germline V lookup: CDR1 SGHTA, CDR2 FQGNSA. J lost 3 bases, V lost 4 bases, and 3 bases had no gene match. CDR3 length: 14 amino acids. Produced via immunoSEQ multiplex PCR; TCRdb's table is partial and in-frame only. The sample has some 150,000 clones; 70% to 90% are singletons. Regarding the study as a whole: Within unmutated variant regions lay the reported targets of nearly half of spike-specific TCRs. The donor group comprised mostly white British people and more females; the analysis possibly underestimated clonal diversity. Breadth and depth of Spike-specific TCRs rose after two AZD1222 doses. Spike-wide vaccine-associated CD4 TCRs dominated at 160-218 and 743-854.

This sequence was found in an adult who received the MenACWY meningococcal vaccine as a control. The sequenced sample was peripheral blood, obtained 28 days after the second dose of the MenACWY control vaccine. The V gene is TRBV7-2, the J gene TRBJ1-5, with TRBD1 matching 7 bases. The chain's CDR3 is CASSSTGNNQPQHF. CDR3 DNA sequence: TGTGCCAGCAGCTCGACAGGGAACAATCAGCCCCAGCATTTT.